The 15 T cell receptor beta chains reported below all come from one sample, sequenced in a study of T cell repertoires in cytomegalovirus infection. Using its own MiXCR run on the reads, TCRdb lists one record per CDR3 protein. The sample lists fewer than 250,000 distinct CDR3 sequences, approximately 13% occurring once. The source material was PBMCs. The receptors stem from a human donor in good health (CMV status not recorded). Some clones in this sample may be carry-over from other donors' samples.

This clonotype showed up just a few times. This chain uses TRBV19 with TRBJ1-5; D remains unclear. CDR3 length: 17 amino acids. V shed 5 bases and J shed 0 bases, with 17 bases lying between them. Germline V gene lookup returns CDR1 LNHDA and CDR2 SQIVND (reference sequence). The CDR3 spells CASSPPDPTGSNQPQHF. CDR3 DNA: TGTGCCAGTAGTCCGCCCGACCCAACCGGTAGCAATCAGCCCCAGCATTTT.

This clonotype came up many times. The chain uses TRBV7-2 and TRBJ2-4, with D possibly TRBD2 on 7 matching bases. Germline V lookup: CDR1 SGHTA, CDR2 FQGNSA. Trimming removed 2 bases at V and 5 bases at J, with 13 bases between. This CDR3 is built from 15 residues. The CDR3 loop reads CASSLRRGRENIQYF. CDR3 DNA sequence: TGTGCCAGCAGCTTACGGCGGGGGCGGGAAAACATTCAGTACTTC.

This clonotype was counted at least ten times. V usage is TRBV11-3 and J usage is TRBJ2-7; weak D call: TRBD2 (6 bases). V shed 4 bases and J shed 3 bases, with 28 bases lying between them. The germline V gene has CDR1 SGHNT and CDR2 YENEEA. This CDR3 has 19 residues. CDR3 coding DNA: TGTGCCAGCAGCTCATCAAAGCTAGAGGGGACTCCGCGTAACTACGAGCAGTACTTC. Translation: CASSSSKLEGTPRNYEQYF.

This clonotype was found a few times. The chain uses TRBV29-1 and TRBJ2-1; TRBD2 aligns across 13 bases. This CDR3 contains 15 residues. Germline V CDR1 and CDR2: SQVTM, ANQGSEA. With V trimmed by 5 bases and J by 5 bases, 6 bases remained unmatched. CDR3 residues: CSVTRLAGGHNEQFF. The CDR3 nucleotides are TGCAGCGTTACTCGACTAGCGGGGGGCCACAATGAGCAGTTCTTC.

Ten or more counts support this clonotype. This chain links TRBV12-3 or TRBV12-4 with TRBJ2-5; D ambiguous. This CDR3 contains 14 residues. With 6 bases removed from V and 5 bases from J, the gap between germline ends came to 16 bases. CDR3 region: CASSFGPGLETQYF. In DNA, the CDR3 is TGTGCCAGCAGCTTTGGTCCCGGGCTCGAGACCCAGTACTTC.

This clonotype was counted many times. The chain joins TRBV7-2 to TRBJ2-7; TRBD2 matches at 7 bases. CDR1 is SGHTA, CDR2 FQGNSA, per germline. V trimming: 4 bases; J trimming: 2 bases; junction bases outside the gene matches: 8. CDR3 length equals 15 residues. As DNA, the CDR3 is TGTGCCAGCAGCTCCGACTCTAGCGGACCCTACGAGCAGTACTTC. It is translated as CASSSDSSGPYEQYF. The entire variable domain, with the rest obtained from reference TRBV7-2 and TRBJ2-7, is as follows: GAGVSQSPSNKVTEKGKDVELRCDPISGHTALYWYRQSLGQGLEFLIYFQGNSAPDKSGLPSDRFSAERTGGSVSTLTIQRTQQEDSAVYLCASSSDSSGPYEQYFGPGTRLTVT.

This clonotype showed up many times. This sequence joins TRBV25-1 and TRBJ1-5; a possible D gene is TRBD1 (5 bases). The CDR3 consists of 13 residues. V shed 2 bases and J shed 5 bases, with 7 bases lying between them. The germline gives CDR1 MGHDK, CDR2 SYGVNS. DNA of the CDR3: TGTGCCAGCAGTGAAGGGGACCATCAGCCCCAGCATTTT. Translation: CASSEGDHQPQHF.

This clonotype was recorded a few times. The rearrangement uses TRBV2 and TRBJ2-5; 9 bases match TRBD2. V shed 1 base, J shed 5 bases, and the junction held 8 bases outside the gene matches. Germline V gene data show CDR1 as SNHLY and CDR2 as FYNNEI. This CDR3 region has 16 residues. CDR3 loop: CASSEGLAGVGETQYF. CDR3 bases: TGTGCCAGCAGTGAAGGGTTAGCGGGAGTTGGTGAGACCCAGTACTTC.

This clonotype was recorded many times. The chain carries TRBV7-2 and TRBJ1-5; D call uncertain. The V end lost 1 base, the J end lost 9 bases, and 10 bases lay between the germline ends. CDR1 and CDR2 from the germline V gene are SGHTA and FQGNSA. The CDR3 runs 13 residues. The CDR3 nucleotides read TGTGCCAGCAGCTTAGTGCCGGAGGGGCCCCAGCATTTT. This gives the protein CASSLVPEGPQHF.

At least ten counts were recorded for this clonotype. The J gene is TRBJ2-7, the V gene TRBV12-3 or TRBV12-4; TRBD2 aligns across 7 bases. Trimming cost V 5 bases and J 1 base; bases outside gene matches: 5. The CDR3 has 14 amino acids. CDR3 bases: TGTGCCAGCAGTCCCAGCGGGACGTCCTACGAGCAGTACTTC. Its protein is CASSPSGTSYEQYF.

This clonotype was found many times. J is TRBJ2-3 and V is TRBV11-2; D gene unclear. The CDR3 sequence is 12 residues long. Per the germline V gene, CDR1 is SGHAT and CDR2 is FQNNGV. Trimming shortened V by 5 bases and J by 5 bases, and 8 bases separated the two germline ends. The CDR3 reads CASSLMGDTQYF. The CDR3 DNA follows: TGTGCCAGCAGCCTCATGGGAGATACGCAGTATTTT. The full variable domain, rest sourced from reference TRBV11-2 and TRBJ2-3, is EAGVAQSPRYKIIEKRQSVAFWCNPISGHATLYWYQQILGQGPKLLIQFQNNGVVDDSQLPKDRFSAERLKGVDSTLKIQPAKLEDSAVYLCASSLMGDTQYFGPGTRLTVL.

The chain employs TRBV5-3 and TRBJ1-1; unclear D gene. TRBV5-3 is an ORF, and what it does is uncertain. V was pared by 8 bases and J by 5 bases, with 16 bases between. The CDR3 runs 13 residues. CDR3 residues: CASCRFVGTEAFF. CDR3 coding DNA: TGTGCCAGCTGTCGCTTTGTGGGGACTGAAGCTTTCTTT.

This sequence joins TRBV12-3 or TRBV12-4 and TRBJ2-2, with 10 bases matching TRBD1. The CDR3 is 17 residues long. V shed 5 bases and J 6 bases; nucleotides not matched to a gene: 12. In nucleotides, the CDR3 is TGTGCCAGCAGTCCCCCACTAGGACAGGGGGACTCCGGGGAGCTGTTTTTT. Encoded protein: CASSPPLGQGDSGELFF.

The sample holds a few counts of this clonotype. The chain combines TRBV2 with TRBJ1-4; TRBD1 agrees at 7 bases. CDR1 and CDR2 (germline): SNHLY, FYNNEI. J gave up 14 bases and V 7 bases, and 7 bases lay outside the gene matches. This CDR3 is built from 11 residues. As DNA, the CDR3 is TGTGCCAGCACTCCGGACAGGAGTCTGTTTTTT. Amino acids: CASTPDRSLFF.

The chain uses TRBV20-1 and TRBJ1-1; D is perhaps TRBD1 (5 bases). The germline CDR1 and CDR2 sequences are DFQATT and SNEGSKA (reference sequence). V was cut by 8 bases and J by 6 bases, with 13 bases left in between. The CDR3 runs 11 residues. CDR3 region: CSPLRDPEAFF. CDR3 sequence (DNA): TGCAGTCCACTTAGGGACCCTGAAGCTTTCTTT.